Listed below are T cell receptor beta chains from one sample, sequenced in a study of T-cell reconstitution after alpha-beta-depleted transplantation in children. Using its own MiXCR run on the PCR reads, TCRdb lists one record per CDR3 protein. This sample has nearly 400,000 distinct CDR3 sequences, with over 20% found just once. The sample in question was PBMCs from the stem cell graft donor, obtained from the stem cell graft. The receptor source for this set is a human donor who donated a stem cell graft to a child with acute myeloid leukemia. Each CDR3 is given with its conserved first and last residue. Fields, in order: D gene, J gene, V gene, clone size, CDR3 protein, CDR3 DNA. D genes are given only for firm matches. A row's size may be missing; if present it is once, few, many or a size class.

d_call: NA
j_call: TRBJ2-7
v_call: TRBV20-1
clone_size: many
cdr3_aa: CSARASWGYEQYF
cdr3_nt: TGCAGTGCTAGGGCCTCTTGGGGCTACGAGCAGTACTTC

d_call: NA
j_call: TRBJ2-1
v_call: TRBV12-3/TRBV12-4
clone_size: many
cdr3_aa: CASSLYREQFF
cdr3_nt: TGTGCCAGCAGTTTATATCGTGAGCAGTTCTTC

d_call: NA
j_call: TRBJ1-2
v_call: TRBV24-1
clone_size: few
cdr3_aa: CATSDSRTAGGFYGYTF
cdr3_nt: TGTGCCACCAGTGATTCCCGGACAGCTGGCGGGTTCTATGGCTACACCTTC

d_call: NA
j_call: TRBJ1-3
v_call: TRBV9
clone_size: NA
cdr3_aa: CASSVVDSGNTTYF
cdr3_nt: TGTGCCAGCAGCGTAGTCGACTCTGGAAACACCACATATTTT

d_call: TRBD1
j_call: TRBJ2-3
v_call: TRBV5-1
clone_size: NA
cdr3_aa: CASSPTGGIDTQYF
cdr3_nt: TGCGCCAGCAGCCCGACAGGGGGAATAGATACGCAGTATTTT

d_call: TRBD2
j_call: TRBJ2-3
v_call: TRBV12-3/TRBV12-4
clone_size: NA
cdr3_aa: CASSDGLAGVSGDTQYF
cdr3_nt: TGTGCCAGCAGTGACGGACTAGCGGGAGTTTCAGGAGATACGCAGTATTTT

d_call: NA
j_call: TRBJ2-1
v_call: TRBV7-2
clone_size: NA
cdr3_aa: CASTSLTGLDNEQFF
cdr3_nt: TGTGCCAGCACCAGTCTGACCGGACTTGACAATGAGCAGTTCTTC

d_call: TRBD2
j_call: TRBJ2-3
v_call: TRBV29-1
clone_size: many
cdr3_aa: CSVGEAGGGTDTQYF
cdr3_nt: TGCAGCGTTGGTGAAGCGGGAGGTGGCACAGATACGCAGTATTTT

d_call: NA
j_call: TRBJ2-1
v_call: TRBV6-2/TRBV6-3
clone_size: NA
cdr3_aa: CASSYSRDSGYNEQFF
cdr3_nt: TGTGCCAGCAGTTACTCCCGGGATAGCGGATACAATGAGCAGTTCTTC

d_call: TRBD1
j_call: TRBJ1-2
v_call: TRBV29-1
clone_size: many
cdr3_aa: CSVTGTGGGYTF
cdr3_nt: TGCAGCGTCACCGGGACAGGGGGTGGCTACACCTTC

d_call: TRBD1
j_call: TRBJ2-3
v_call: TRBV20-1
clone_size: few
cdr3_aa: CSASRGPRRGDTQYF
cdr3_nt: TGCAGTGCCAGCAGGGGGCCGCGTAGGGGAGATACGCAGTATTTT

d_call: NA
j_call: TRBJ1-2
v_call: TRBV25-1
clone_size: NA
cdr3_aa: CASPARDTGVLGGYTF
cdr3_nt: TGTGCCAGCCCTGCCCGCGATACAGGCGTCCTAGGAGGCTACACCTTC

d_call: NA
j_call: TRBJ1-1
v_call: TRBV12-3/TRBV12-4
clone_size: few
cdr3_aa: CASSSGTSYTEAFF
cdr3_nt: TGTGCCAGCAGTTCCGGGACTTCCTACACTGAAGCTTTCTTT

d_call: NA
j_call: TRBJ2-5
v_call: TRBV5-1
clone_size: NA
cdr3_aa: CASSLRFAGKIETQYF
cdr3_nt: TGCGCCAGCAGCTTGAGGTTCGCGGGGAAGATTGAGACCCAGTACTTC

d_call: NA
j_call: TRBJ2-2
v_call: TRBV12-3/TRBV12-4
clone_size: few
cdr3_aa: CASSLGRASSGELFF
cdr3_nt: TGTGCCAGCAGTTTAGGCCGGGCGAGCTCCGGGGAGCTGTTTTTT

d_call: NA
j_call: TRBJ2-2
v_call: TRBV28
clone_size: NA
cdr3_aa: CASSLRIGREEELFF
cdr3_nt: TGTGCCAGCAGTTTAAGGATCGGCAGGGAGGAGGAGCTGTTTTTT

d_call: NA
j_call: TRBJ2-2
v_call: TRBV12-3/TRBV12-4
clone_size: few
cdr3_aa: CASSPLGGGNTGELFF
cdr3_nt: TGTGCCAGCAGTCCCTTGGGGGGAGGGAACACCGGGGAGCTGTTTTTT

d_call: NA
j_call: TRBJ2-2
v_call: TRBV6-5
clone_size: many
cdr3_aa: CASSYSIPFIGAGELFF
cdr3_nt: TGTGCCAGCAGTTACTCGATCCCCTTCATTGGCGCCGGGGAGCTGTTTTTT

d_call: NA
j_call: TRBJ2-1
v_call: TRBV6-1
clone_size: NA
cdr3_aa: CASNWGTDEQFF
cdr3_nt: TGTGCCAGCAATTGGGGTACTGATGAGCAGTTCTTC

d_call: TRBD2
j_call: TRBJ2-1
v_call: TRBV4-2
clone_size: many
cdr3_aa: CASSQATSATYNEQFF
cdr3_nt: TGTGCCAGCAGCCAGGCCACTAGCGCAACTTACAATGAGCAGTTCTTC

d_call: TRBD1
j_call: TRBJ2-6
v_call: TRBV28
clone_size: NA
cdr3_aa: CASSRRQGSDGANVLTF
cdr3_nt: TGTGCCAGCAGCAGACGACAGGGGAGCGATGGGGCCAACGTCCTGACTTTC

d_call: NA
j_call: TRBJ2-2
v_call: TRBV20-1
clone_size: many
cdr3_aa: CSARFLAAGELFF
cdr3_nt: TGCAGTGCTAGGTTCCTAGCCGCGGGTGAGCTGTTTTTT

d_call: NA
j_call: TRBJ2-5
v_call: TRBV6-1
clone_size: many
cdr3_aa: CASSWKRSQETQYF
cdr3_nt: TGTGCCAGCAGTTGGAAGCGGAGCCAAGAGACCCAGTACTTC

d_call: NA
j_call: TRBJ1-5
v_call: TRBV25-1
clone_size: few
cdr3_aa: CASSGKNQPQHF
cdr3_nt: TGTGCCAGCAGCGGGAAGAATCAGCCCCAGCATTTT

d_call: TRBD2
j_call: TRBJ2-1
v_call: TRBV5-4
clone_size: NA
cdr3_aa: CASSWGVGLAGEGSYNEQFF
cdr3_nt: TGTGCCAGCAGCTGGGGGGTGGGACTAGCGGGAGAGGGGTCCTACAATGAGCAGTTCTTC

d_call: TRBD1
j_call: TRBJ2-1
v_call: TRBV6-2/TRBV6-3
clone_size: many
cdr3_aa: CASSYHQGRETGFYNEQFF
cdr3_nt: TGTGCCAGCAGTTATCATCAGGGAAGGGAGACAGGGTTTTACAATGAGCAGTTCTTC

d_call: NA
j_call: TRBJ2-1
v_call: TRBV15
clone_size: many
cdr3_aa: CATSVIYNEQFF
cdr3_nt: TGTGCCACCAGCGTGATCTACAATGAGCAGTTCTTC

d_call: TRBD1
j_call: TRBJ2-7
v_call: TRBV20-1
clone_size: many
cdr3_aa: CSARADRIFEQYF
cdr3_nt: TGCAGTGCTAGAGCGGACAGGATTTTCGAGCAGTACTTC

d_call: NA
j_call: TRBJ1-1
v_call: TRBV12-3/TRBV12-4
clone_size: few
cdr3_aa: CASRRMAGGNTEAFF
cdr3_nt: TGTGCCAGCAGAAGAATGGCCGGGGGGAACACTGAAGCTTTCTTT

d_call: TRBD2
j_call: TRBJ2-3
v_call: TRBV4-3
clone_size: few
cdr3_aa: CASSHPGLAGTQYF
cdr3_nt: TGCGCCAGCAGCCACCCCGGACTAGCGGGAACGCAGTATTTT

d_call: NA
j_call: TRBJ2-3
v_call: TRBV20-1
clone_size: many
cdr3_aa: CSHDRDYSLDTQYF
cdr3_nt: TGCAGTCACGACCGAGACTATTCTTTGGATACGCAGTATTTT

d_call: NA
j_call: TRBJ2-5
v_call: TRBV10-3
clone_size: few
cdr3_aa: CAISKEGSQETQYF
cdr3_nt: TGTGCCATCAGTAAAGAGGGGTCACAAGAGACCCAGTACTTC

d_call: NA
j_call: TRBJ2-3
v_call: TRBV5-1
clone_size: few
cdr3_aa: CASSSGSKSDTQYF
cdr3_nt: TGCGCCAGCAGCTCGGGGTCAAAGTCAGATACGCAGTATTTT

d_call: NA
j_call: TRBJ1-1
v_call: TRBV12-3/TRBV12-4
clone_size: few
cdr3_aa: CASSLLGARGLRTEAFF
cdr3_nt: TGTGCCAGCAGTTTACTAGGGGCGCGGGGTTTGCGCACTGAAGCTTTCTTT

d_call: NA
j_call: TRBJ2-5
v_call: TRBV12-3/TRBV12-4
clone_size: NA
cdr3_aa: CASSLQQGIETQYF
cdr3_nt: TGTGCCAGCAGTTTACAACAGGGTATTGAGACCCAGTACTTC

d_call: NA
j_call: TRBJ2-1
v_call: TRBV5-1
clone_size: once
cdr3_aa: CASSLATDNYNEQFF
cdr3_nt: TGCGCCAGCAGCTTGGCCACCGACAACTACAATGAGCAGTTCTTC

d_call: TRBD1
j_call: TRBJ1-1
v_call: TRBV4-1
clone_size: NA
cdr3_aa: CASSRPGQGRPEAFF
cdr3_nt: TGCGCCAGCAGCCGCCCGGGACAGGGTAGGCCTGAAGCTTTCTTT

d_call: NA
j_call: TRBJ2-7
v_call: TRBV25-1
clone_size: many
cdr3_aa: CASTRTVGYEQYF
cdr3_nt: TGTGCCAGCACCAGGACAGTGGGCTACGAGCAGTACTTC

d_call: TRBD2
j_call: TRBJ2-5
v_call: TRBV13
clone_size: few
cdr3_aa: CASSPSGRALETQYF
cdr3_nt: TGTGCCAGCAGCCCTAGCGGGAGGGCCCTCGAGACCCAGTACTTC

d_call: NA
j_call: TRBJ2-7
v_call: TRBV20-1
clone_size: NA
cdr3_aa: CSARGLGDEQYF
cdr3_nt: TGCAGTGCTAGAGGCCTCGGGGACGAGCAGTACTTC

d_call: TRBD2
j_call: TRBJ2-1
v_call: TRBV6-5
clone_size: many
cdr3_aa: CASRYSPGLGTYNEQFF
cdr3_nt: TGTGCCAGCAGGTACTCCCCGGGACTAGGAACCTACAATGAGCAGTTCTTC

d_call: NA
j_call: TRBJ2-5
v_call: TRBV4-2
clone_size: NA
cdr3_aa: CASSQVMAVETQYF
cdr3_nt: TGTGCCAGCAGCCAAGTGATGGCGGTAGAGACCCAGTACTTC

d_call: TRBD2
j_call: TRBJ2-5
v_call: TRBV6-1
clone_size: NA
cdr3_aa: CASSRWTQRGRTQYF
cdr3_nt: TGTGCCAGCAGCCGATGGACCCAGCGGGGAAGAACCCAGTACTTC

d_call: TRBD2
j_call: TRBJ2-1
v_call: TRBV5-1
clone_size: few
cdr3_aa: CASSLPGSGSAYNEQFF
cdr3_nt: TGCGCCAGCAGCCTCCCGGGCAGCGGGAGCGCCTACAATGAGCAGTTCTTC

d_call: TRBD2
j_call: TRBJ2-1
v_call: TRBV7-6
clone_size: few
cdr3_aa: CASSPPAGEGNEQFF
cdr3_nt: TGTGCCAGCAGCCCCCCAGCGGGAGAAGGGAATGAGCAGTTCTTC

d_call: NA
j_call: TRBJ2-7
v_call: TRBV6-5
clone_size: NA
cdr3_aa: CASSYSGSEWDEQYF
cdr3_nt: TGTGCCAGCAGTTACTCAGGCAGCGAGTGGGACGAGCAGTACTTC

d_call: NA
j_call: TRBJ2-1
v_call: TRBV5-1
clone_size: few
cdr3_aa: CASSTDYFYNEQFF
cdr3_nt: TGCGCCAGCAGCACGGACTATTTCTACAATGAGCAGTTCTTC

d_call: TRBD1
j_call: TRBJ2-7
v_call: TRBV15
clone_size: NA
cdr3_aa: CATSRRDRLNEQYF
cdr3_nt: TGTGCCACCAGCAGAAGGGACAGGCTGAACGAGCAGTACTTC

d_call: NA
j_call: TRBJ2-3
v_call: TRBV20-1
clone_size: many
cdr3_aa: CSTRLVRADTQYF
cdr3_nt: TGCAGTACAAGACTAGTTCGGGCAGATACGCAGTATTTT

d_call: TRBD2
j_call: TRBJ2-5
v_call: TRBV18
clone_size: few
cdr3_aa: CASSPPETSGRAKAETKEETQYF
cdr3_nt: TGTGCCAGCTCCCCTCCAGAGACTAGCGGGAGGGCCAAGGCGGAAACGAAGGAAGAGACCCAGTACTTC